The text below deals with one T cell receptor (beta chain). These data are taken from a study of cytomegalovirus exposure and HLA in healthy donors. Primers included in the PCR were 60 Vbeta and 13 Jbeta primers. Measured with immunoSEQ multiplex PCR; TCRdb has only the in-frame clones, and not every one. In the table there are roughly 83,000 clones, 70% to 75% of which are singletons. This TCR was recovered from a man between 60 and 75 years old in good health and CMV-seronegative. Sequencing was performed on PBMCs.

CDR3 coding DNA: TGTGCCAGCAGTGAGGAGGGTTATGGCTACACCTTC. Encoded protein: CASSEEGYGYTF. The V call is TRBV2, the J call TRBJ1-2; D is unresolved. The CDR3 extends over 12 amino acids. With 3 bases removed from V and 5 bases from J, the gap between germline ends came to 7 bases. Germline V gene data show CDR1 as SNHLY and CDR2 as FYNNEI.